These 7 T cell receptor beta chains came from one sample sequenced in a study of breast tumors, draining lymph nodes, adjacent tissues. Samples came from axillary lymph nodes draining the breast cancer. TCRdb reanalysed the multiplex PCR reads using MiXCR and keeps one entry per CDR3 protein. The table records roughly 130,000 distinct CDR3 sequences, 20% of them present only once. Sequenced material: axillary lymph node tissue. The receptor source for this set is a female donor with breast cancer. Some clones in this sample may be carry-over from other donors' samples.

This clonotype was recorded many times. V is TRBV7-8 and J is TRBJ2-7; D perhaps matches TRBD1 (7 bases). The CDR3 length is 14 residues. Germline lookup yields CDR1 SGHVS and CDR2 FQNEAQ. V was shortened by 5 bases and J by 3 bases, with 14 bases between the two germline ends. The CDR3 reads CASSPRQGGYEQYF. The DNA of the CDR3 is TGTGCCAGCAGCCCTCGACAGGGAGGCTACGAGCAGTACTTC.

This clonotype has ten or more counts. This chain's CDR3 is CASSQSTKEYF. The CDR3 DNA follows: TGTGCCAGCAGCCAATCTACAAAGGAGTACTTC. The rearrangement links TRBV3-1 to TRBJ2-5; unclear D gene. The CDR3 sequence is 11 residues long. The germline V gene encodes CDR1 LGHDT and CDR2 YNNKEL (reference sequence). V lost 2 bases and J lost 12, with 10 bases in between.

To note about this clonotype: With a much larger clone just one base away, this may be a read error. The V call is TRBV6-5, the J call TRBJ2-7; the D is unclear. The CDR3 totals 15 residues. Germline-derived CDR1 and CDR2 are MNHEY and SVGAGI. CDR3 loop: CASSLTGRSSYGQYF. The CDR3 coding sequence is TGTGCCAGCAGCCTCACCGGCAGGTCTTCCTACGGGCAGTACTTC.

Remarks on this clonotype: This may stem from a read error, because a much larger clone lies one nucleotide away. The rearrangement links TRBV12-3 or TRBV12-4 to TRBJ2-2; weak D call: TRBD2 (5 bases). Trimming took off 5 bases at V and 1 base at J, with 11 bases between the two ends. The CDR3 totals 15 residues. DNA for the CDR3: TGTGCCAGCAGTCCTCTTCGGGGGAACACCGGGGAGCTGTTTTTT. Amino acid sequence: CASSPLRGNTGELFF.

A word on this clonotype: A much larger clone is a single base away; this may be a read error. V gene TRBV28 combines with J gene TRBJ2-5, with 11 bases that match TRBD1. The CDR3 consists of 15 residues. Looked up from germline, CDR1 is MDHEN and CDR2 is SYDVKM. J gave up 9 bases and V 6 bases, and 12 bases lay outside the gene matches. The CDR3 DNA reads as TGTGCCAGCAGCTCGGGACAGGGGGATGGGGAGGCCCAGTACTTC. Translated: CASSSGQGDGEAQYF.

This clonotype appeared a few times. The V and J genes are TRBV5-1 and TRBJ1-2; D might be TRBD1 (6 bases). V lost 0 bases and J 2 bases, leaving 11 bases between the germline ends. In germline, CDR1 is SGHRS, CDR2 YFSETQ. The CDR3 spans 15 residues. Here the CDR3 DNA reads TGCGCCAGCAGCTTGGCCGGACAGAAGAACTATGGCTACACCTTC. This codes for CASSLAGQKNYGYTF.

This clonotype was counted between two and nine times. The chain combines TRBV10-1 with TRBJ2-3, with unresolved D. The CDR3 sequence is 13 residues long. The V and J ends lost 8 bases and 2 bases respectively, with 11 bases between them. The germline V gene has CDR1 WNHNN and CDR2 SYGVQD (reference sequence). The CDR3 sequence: CASGSQDTDTQYF. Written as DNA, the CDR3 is TGCGCCAGCGGCAGCCAGGACACAGATACGCAGTATTTT.